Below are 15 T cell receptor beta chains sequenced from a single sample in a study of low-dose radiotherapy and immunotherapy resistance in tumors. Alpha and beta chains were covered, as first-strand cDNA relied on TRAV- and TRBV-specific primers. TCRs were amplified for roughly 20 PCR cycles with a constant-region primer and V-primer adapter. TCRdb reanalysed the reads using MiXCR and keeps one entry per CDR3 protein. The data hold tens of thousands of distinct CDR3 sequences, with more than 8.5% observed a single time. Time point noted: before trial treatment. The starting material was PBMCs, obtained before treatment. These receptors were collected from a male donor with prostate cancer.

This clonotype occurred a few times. CDR3 in DNA: TGTGCCAGCAGTTTACTTCTCCGCACCGGGGAGCTGTTTTTT. Amino acid sequence: CASSLLLRTGELFF. The chain joins TRBV12-3 or TRBV12-4 to TRBJ2-2; no reliable D call. The CDR3 has 14 amino acids. With 2 bases removed from V and 4 bases from J, the gap between germline ends came to 8 bases.

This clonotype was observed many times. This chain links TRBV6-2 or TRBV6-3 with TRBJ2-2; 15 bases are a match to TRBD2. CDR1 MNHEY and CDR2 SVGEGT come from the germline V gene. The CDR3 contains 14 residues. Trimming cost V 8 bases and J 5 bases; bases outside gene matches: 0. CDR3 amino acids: CASGLAGGTGELFF. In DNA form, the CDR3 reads TGTGCCAGCGGACTAGCGGGAGGGACCGGGGAGCTGTTTTTT.

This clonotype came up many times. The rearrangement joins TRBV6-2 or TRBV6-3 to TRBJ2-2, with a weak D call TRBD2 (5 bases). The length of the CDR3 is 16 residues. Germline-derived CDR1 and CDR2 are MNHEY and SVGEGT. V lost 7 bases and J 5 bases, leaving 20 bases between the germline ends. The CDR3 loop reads CASTYGVGQGTGELFF. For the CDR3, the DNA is TGTGCCAGCACCTACGGGGTGGGCCAAGGGACCGGGGAGCTGTTTTTT.

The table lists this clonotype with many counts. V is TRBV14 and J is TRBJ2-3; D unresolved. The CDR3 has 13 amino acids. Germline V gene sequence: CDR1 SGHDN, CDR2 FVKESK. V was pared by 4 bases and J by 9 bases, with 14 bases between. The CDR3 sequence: CASSLGRYGTQYF. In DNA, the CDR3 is TGTGCCAGCAGCCTCGGACGCTATGGAACGCAGTATTTT.

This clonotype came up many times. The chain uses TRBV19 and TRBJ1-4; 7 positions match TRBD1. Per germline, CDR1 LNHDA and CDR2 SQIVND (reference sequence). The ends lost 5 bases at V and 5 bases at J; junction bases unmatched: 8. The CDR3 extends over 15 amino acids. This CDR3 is CASSPRTGRNEKLFF. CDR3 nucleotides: TGTGCCAGTAGTCCTAGGACAGGCCGAAATGAAAAACTGTTTTTT.

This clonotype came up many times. In nucleotides, the CDR3 is TGTGCCAGCAGTACACCGGGACAGGGTTTAGATACGCAGTATTTT. Translated, it gives CASSTPGQGLDTQYF. The V gene is TRBV28, the J gene TRBJ2-3; 9 nucleotides align to TRBD1. The CDR3 consists of 15 residues. The V gene's germline CDR1 is MDHEN and CDR2 SYDVKM. After removal of 5 bases from V and 5 bases from J, the junction contained 8 bases not matched to a gene.

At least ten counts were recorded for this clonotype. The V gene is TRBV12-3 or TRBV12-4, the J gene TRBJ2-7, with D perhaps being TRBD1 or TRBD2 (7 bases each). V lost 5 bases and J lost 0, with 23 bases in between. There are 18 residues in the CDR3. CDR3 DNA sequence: TGTGCCAGCAGTCAACAGGGGAGGGTAAGCGGGTTCTCCTACGAGCAGTACTTC. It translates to CASSQQGRVSGFSYEQYF.

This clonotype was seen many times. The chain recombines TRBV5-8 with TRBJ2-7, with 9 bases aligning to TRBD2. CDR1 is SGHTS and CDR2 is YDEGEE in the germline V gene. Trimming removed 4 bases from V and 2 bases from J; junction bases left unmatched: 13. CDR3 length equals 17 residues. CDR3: CASSPAGSGRLPYEQYF. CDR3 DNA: TGTGCCAGCAGCCCGGCGGGCAGCGGGAGGCTCCCCTACGAGCAGTACTTC.

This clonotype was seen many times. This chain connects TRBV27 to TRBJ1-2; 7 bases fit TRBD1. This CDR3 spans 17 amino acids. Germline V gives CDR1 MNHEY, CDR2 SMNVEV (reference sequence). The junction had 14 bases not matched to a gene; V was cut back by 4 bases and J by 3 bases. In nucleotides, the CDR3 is TGTGCCAGCAGTTCCCTGACGACAGGGCTTATCGACTATGGCTACACCTTC. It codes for CASSSLTTGLIDYGYTF.

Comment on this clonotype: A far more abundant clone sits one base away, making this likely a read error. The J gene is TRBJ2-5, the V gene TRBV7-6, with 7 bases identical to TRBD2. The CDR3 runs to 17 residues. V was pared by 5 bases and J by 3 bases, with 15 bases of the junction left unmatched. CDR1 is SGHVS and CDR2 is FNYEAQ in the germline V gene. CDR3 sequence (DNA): TGTGCCAGCAGCCCCTCGTGGGGGGGACTGTCGAAAGAGACCCAGTACTTC. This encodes CASSPSWGGLSKETQYF.

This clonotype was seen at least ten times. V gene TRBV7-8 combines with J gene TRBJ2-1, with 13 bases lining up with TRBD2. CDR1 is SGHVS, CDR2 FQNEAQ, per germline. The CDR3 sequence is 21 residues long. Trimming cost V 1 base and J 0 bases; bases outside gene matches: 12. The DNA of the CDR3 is TGTGCCAGCAGCTTAGATTTAATCGAGCGGACTAGCGGGAGCTCCTACAATGAGCAGTTCTTC. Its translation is CASSLDLIERTSGSSYNEQFF. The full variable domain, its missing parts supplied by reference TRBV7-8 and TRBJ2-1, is GAGVSQSPRYKVAKRGQDVALRCDPISGHVSLFWYQQALGQGPEFLTYFQNEAQLDKSGLPSDRFFAERPEGSVSTLKIQRTQQEDSAVYLCASSLDLIERTSGSSYNEQFFGPGTRLTVL.

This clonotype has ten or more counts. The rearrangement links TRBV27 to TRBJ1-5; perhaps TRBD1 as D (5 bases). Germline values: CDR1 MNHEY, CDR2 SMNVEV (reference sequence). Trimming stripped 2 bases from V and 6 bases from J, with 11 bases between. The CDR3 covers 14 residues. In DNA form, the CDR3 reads TGTGCCAGCAGTTTAGGCAGGGAGGTTCAGCCCCAGCATTTT. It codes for CASSLGREVQPQHF.

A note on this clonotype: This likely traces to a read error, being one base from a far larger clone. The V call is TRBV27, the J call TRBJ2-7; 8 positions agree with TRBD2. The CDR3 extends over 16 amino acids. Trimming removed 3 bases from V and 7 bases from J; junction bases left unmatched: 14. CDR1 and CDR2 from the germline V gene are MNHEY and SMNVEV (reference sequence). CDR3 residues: CASSFLGSGRFYEQYF. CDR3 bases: TGTGCCAGCAGTTTCCTAGGGAGCGGGAGATTCTATGAGCAGTACTTC.

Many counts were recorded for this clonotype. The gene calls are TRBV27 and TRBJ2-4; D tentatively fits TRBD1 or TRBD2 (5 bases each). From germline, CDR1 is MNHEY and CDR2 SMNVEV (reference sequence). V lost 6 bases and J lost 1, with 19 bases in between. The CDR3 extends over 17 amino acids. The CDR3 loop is CASSPISPGQAKNIQYF. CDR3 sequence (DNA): TGTGCCAGCAGCCCGATTAGTCCGGGGCAGGCCAAAAACATTCAGTACTTC.

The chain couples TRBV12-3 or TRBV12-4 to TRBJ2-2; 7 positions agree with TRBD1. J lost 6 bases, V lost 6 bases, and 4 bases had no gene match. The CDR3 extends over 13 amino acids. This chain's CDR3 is CASRTTGAGELFF. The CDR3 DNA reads TGTGCCAGCAGGACTACAGGGGCCGGGGAGCTGTTTTTT.